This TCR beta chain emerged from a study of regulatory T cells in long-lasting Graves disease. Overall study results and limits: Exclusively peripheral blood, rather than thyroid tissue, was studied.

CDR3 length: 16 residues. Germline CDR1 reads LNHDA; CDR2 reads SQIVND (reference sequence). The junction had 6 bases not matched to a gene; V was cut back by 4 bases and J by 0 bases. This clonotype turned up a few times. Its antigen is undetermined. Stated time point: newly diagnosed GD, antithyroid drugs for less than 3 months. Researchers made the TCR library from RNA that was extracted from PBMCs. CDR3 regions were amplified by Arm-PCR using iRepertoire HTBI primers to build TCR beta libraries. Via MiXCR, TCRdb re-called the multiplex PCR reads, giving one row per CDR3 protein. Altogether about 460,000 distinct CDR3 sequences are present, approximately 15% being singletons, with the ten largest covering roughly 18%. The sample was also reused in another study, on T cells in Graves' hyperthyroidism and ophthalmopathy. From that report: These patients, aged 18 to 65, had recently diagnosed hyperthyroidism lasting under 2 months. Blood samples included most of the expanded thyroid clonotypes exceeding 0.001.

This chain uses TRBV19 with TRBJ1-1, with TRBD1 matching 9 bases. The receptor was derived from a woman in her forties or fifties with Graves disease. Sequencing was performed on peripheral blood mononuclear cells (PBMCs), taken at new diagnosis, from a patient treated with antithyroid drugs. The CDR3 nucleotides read TGTGCCAGTAGTAACAGGGGGCCCATTATGAACACTGAAGCTTTCTTT. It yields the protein CASSNRGPIMNTEAFF.